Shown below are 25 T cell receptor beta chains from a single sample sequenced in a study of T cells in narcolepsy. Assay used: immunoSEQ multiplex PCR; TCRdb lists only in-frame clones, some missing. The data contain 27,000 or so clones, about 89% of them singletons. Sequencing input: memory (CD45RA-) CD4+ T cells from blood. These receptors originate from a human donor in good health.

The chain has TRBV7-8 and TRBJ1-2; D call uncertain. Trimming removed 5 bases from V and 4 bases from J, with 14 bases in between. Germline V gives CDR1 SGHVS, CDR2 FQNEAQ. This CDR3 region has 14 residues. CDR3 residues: CASSPQQAAYGYTF. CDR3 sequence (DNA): TGTGCCAGCAGCCCCCAGCAGGCTGCCTATGGCTACACCTTC.

CDR3 region: CAWSPGTDTQYF. For the CDR3, the DNA is TGTGCCTGGAGTCCAGGCACAGATACGCAGTATTTT. The chain is built from TRBV30 and TRBJ2-3; D is undetermined. The V gene's germline CDR1 is GTSNPN and CDR2 SVGIG (reference sequence). Trimming left V 2 bases short and J 1 base short, with 4 bases between. The CDR3 consists of 12 residues.

Here the CDR3 DNA reads TGCGCCAGCAGCCAAGACCCCTATGAAAAACTGTTTTTT. As protein: CASSQDPYEKLFF. This sequence joins TRBV4-3 and TRBJ1-4; unclear D gene. From germline, CDR1 is LGHNA and CDR2 YSLEER. CDR3 length: 13 amino acids. V gave up 0 bases and J gave up 6 bases, with 5 bases separating them.

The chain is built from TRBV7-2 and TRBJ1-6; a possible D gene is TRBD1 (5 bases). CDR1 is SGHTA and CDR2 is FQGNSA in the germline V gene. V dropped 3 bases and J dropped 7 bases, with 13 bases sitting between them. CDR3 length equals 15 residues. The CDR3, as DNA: TGTGCCAGCAGCTTGGGGCCGCCACGGAATTCACCCCTCCACTTT. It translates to CASSLGPPRNSPLHF.

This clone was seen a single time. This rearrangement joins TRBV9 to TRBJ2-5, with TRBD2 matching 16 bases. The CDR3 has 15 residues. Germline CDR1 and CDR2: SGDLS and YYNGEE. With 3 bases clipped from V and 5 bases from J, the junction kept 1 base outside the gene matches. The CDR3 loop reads CASSAGLAGGETQYF. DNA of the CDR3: TGTGCCAGCAGCGCGGGACTAGCGGGGGGGGAGACCCAGTACTTC.

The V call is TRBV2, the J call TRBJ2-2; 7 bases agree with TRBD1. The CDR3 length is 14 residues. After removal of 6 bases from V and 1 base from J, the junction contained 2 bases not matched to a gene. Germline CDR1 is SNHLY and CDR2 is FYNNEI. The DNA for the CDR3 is TGTGCCAGCAGAGACAGGGAGAACACCGGGGAGCTGTTTTTT. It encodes CASRDRENTGELFF.

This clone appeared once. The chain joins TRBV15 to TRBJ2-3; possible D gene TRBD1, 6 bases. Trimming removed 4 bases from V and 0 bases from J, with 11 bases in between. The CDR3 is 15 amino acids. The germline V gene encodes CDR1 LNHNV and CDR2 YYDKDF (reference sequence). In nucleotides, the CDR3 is TGTGCCACCAGCAAAGGACAGACTAGCACAGATACGCAGTATTTT. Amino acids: CATSKGQTSTDTQYF.

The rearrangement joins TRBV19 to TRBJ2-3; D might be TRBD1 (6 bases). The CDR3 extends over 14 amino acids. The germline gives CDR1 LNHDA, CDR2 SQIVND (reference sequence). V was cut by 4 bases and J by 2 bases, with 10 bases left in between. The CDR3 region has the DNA TGTGCCAGTAGTAGGGGGCCACCCACAGATACGCAGTATTTT. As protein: CASSRGPPTDTQYF.

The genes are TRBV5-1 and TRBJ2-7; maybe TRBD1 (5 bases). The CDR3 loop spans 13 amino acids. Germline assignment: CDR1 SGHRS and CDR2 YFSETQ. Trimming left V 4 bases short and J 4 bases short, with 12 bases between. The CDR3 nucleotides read TGCGCCAGCAGCACGGCAGGGCGGTACGAGCAGTACTTC. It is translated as CASSTAGRYEQYF.

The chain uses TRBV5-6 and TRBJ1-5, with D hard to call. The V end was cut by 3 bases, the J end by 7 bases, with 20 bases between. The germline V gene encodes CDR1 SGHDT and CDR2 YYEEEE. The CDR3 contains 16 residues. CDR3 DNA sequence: TGTGCCAGCAGCTATAGCCGAGGACCCACGAACCAGCCCCAGCATTTT. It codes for CASSYSRGPTNQPQHF.

The CDR3 DNA reads TGTGCCAGCAGCCCCGAGGGGGGCATTTATGGCTACACCTTC. Its translation: CASSPEGGIYGYTF. The chain carries TRBV11-2 and TRBJ1-2, with D possibly TRBD1 on 6 matching bases. The CDR3 loop spans 14 amino acids. Germline CDR1 is SGHAT and CDR2 is FQNNGV. The V end was cut by 5 bases, the J end by 5 bases, with 15 bases between.

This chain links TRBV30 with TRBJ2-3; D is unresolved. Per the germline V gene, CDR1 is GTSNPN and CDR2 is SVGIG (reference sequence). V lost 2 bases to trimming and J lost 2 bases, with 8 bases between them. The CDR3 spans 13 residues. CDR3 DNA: TGTGCCTGGAGTTTTGGCTTCACAGATACGCAGTATTTT. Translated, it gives CAWSFGFTDTQYF.

The CDR3 loop reads CASSIRDGNQPQHF. The CDR3 DNA reads TGTGCCAGCAGTATCCGGGACGGCAATCAGCCCCAGCATTTT. The chain is built from TRBV6-5 and TRBJ1-5, with a tentative D call TRBD1 (5 bases). Trimming removed 5 bases at V and 2 bases at J, with 10 bases between. The CDR3 has 14 amino acids. CDR1 is MNHEY, CDR2 SVGAGI, per germline.

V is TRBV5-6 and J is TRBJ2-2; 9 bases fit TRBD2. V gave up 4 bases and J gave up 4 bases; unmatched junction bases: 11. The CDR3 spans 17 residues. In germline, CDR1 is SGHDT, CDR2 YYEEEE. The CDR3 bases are TGTGCCAGCAGCCCGGAAGCGGGAGGCTCTTCCACCGGGGAGCTGTTTTTT. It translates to CASSPEAGGSSTGELFF.

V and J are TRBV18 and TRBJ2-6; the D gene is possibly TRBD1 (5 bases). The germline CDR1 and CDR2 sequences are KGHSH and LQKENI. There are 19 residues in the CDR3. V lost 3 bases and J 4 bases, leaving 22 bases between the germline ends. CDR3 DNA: TGTGCCAGCTCACCGCTGGGCATCGGACACTCAGCCGGGGCCAACGTCCTGACTTTC. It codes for CASSPLGIGHSAGANVLTF.

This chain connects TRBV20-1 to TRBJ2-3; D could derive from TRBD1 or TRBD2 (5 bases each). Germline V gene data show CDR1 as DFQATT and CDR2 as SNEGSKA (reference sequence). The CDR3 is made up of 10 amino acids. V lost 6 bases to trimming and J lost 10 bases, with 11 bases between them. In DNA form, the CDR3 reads TGCAGTGCCCTACCGGGGCCGCAGTATTTT. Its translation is CSALPGPQYF.

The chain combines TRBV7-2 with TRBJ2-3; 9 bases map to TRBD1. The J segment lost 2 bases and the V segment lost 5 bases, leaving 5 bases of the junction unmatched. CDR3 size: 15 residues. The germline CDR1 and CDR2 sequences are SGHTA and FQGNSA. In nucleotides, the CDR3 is TGTGCCAGCAGCCTAGGACAGGGGCCCACAGATACGCAGTATTTT. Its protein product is CASSLGQGPTDTQYF. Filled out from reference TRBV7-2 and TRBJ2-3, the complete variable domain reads GAGVSQSPSNKVTEKGKDVELRCDPISGHTALYWYRQSLGQGLEFLIYFQGNSAPDKSGLPSDRFSAERTGGSVSTLTIQRTQQEDSAVYLCASSLGQGPTDTQYFGPGTRLTVL.

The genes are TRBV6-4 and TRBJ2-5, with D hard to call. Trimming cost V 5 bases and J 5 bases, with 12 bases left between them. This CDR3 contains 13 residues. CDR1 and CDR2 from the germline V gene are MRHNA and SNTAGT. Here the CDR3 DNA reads TGTGCCAGCAGTTATGCCCTCGGGGAGACCCAGTACTTC. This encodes CASSYALGETQYF.

The CDR3 sequence is CASSPPRRAGANVLTF. DNA for the CDR3: TGTGCCAGTAGTCCCCCCCGGAGGGCTGGGGCCAACGTCCTGACTTTC. The chain recombines TRBV19 with TRBJ2-6, with a tentative D call TRBD2 (6 bases). Trimming left V 5 bases short and J 2 bases short, with 13 bases between. CDR1 and CDR2 from the germline V gene are LNHDA and SQIVND (reference sequence). The CDR3 consists of 16 residues.

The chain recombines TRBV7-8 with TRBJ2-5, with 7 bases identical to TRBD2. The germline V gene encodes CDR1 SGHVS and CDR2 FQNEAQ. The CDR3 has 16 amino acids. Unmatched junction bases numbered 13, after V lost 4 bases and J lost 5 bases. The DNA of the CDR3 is TGTGCCAGCAGCTCCGCGGGTAGCGGGTGGGGGGAGACCCAGTACTTC. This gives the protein CASSSAGSGWGETQYF.

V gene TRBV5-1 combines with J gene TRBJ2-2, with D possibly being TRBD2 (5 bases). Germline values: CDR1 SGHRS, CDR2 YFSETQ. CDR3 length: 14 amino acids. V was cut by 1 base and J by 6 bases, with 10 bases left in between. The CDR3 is CASSLPTRSGELFF. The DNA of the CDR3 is TGCGCCAGCAGCTTGCCCACTAGGTCCGGGGAGCTGTTTTTT.

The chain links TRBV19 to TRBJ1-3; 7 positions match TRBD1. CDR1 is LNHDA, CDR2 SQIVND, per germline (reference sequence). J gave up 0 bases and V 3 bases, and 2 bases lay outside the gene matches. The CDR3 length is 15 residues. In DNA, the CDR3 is TGTGCCAGTAGTATGGACAGGTTCTCTGGAAACACCATATATTTT. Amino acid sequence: CASSMDRFSGNTIYF.

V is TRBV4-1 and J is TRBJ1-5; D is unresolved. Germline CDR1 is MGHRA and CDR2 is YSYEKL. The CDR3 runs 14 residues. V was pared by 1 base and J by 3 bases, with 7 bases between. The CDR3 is CASSQGPYNQPQHF. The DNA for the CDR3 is TGCGCCAGCAGCCAAGGCCCGTACAATCAGCCCCAGCATTTT.

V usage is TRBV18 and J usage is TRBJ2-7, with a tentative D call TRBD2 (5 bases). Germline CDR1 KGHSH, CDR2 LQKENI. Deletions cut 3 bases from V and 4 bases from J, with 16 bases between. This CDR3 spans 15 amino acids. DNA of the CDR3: TGTGCCAGCTCACCCCGGGGAGACAATAAGTACGAGCAGTACTTC. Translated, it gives CASSPRGDNKYEQYF.

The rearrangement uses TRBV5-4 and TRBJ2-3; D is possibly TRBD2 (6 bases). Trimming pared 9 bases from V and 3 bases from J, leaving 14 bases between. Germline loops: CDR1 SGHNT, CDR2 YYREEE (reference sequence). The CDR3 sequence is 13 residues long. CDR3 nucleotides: TGTGCCACCACTAGTCGGGGGACAGATACGCAGTATTTT. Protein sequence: CATTSRGTDTQYF.